Sequencing of this T cell receptor beta chain was carried out in a study of shared clonotypes between healthy human individuals. Study information: Sampling drew on donors who were a couple of women and a few men aged 18 to 49.

Clones were sequenced by immunoSEQ multiplex PCR, and TCRdb holds only the in-frame ones, with some missing. The sample includes just over 2,000,000 clones, 85% to 95% of them seen just once. V was trimmed by 10 bases and J by 4 bases, leaving 11 bases between them. This CDR3 has 12 residues. Germline V gene sequence: CDR1 LNHNV, CDR2 YYDKDF (reference sequence). The study drew all its donors from Caucasian adults living in Nashville, Tennessee. Sequenced material: naive CD4+ T cells sorted from blood. Described subset: CD45RA+ positively selected. The clonotype comes from a man younger than 35 in good health. This sequence joins TRBV15 and TRBJ1-5; the D gene is possibly TRBD1 (6 bases). Here the CDR3 DNA reads TGTGCCATCGGACAGCCAAATCAGCCCCAGCATTTT. Translated, it gives CAIGQPNQPQHF.